The 27 T cell receptor beta chains below were found in one sample sequenced in a study of T cells in Graves' hyperthyroidism and ophthalmopathy. Amplified TCR beta CDR3 regions came from RNA transcripts. First-round RT-PCR with HTBI primers amplified the TCR CDR3 region. A single record per CDR3 protein comes from TCRdb applying MiXCR to the multiplex PCR reads. Of approximately 610,000 distinct CDR3 sequences listed, 16% were seen once; the top ten hold under 20%. Sequencing input: blood. These TCRs come from a woman aged 18-30 years with Graves' hyperthyroidism.

This clonotype turned up a few times. This rearrangement joins TRBV5-6 to TRBJ2-3, with D tentatively TRBD2 (6 bases). Germline assignment: CDR1 SGHDT and CDR2 YYEEEE. The CDR3 is made up of 14 amino acids. Trimming stripped 2 bases from V and 5 bases from J, with 12 bases between. For the CDR3, the DNA is TGTGCCAGCAGCTTCGCGGGACCGAGAGATACGCAGTATTTT. Protein: CASSFAGPRDTQYF.

This clonotype was found a few times. V usage is TRBV5-1 and J usage is TRBJ2-7; no firm D call. Germline loops: CDR1 SGHRS, CDR2 YFSETQ. The CDR3 has 11 residues. V was clipped by 6 bases and J by 1 base, with 5 bases between them. CDR3 residues: CASKQSYEQYF. In nucleotides, the CDR3 is TGCGCCAGCAAACAGTCCTACGAGCAGTACTTC.

The chain joins TRBV20-1 to TRBJ2-3; tentative D call: TRBD1 (6 bases). This CDR3 region has 16 residues. Germline assignment: CDR1 DFQATT and CDR2 SNEGSKA (reference sequence). V was shortened by 1 base and J by 4 bases, with 18 bases between the two germline ends. The CDR3 is CSARGAPGERPDTQYF. DNA of the CDR3: TGCAGTGCTAGAGGGGCTCCAGGGGAGAGGCCAGATACGCAGTATTTT.

The genes are TRBV5-1 and TRBJ2-7, with D unclear. CDR3 length: 15 residues. Germline V gene data show CDR1 as SGHRS and CDR2 as YFSETQ. Trimming pared 5 bases from V and 1 base from J, leaving 16 bases between. CDR3 nucleotide sequence: TGCGCCAGCAGGCGACTCAGAGAACATTCCTACGAGCAGTACTTC. It specifies CASRRLREHSYEQYF.

This clonotype was observed a single time. The chain joins TRBV6-1 to TRBJ2-1; unclear D gene. The CDR3 consists of 15 residues. The V gene lost 2 bases and the J gene lost 8 bases, with 16 bases spanning the gap. Looked up from germline, CDR1 is MNHNS and CDR2 is SASEGT. The CDR3 spells CASSEFGGHGYEQFF. The CDR3 coding sequence is TGTGCCAGCAGTGAATTTGGCGGTCATGGGTATGAGCAGTTCTTC.

The chain joins TRBV10-3 to TRBJ2-7; the D gene is possibly TRBD1 (7 bases). The V and J ends lost 0 bases and 7 bases respectively, with 19 bases between them. The CDR3 sequence is 16 residues long. In germline, CDR1 is ENHRY, CDR2 SYGVKD. The CDR3 loop reads CAISESRRGLNEEQYF. In DNA form, the CDR3 reads TGTGCCATCAGTGAGTCTCGGAGGGGGCTAAATGAAGAGCAGTACTTC.

This clonotype was counted ten times or more. The chain couples TRBV19 to TRBJ2-1, with 10 nucleotides matching TRBD1. Germline CDR1 is LNHDA and CDR2 is SQIVND (reference sequence). This CDR3 is 15 amino acids long. With 5 bases clipped from V and 6 bases from J, the junction kept 7 bases outside the gene matches. The CDR3 DNA reads TGTGCCAGTAGTTCCCGGGACAGGGGCGGCAATGAGCAGTTCTTC. It yields the protein CASSSRDRGGNEQFF.

This chain uses TRBV11-2 with TRBJ2-7; D uncertain. Germline V CDR1 and CDR2: SGHAT, FQNNGV. Between the trimmed V and J ends, which lost 1 base and 2 bases, there was a span of 12 bases. The CDR3 totals 15 residues. The CDR3 protein is CASSLGQVKAYEQYF. In DNA, the CDR3 is TGTGCCAGCAGCTTAGGTCAGGTCAAAGCCTACGAGCAGTACTTC. The variable domain in full, completed from reference TRBV11-2 and TRBJ2-7, reads EAGVAQSPRYKIIEKRQSVAFWCNPISGHATLYWYQQILGQGPKLLIQFQNNGVVDDSQLPKDRFSAERLKGVDSTLKIQPAKLEDSAVYLCASSLGQVKAYEQYFGPGTRLTVT.

The rearrangement joins TRBV7-9 to TRBJ1-4, with 10 bases matching TRBD1. Germline V CDR1 and CDR2: SEHNR, FQNEAQ (reference sequence). This CDR3 comprises 15 residues. Trimming removed 11 bases from V and 7 bases from J; junction bases left unmatched: 13. CDR3 amino acids: CACSPGTGAFEKLFF. In DNA form, the CDR3 reads TGTGCCTGTTCTCCGGGGACAGGGGCATTTGAAAAACTGTTTTTT.

At least ten counts were recorded for this clonotype. The chain uses TRBV28 and TRBJ2-3; 10 nucleotides match TRBD1. The CDR3 loop spans 16 amino acids. The V gene end was trimmed by 6 bases and the J gene end by 5 bases; junction bases not matched to a gene: 11. Germline V gives CDR1 MDHEN, CDR2 SYDVKM. CDR3 DNA: TGTGCCAGCAGCAGACAGGGGGCCGTTAAAGGAGATACGCAGTATTTT. Translation: CASSRQGAVKGDTQYF.

This clonotype was counted many times. J is TRBJ1-2 and V is TRBV28; 9 nucleotides agree with TRBD1. Trimming cost V 8 bases and J 4 bases; bases outside gene matches: 14. Germline V gene sequence: CDR1 MDHEN, CDR2 SYDVKM. The CDR3 sequence is 16 residues long. In DNA form, the CDR3 reads TGTGCCAGCGGATCTCCAGGGACAGGGCGTATCTATGGCTACACCTTC. It yields the protein CASGSPGTGRIYGYTF.

This clonotype turned up a few times. The V and J genes are TRBV18 and TRBJ2-5; D unresolved. Germline-derived CDR1 and CDR2 are KGHSH and LQKENI. The CDR3 runs 15 residues. Trimming removed 0 bases at V and 5 bases at J, with 13 bases between. The CDR3 protein is CASSPPYPGRETQYF. The CDR3 DNA reads TGTGCCAGCTCACCACCTTATCCAGGTCGGGAGACCCAGTACTTC.

The rearrangement links TRBV5-4 to TRBJ1-4, with D perhaps TRBD1 (6 bases). V lost 2 bases to trimming and J lost 8 bases, with 13 bases between them. The CDR3 totals 14 residues. CDR1 is SGHNT and CDR2 is YYREEE in the germline V gene (reference sequence). CDR3 DNA: TGTGCCAGCAGCTTCGATACAGGGTGGGAAAAACTGTTTTTT. It encodes CASSFDTGWEKLFF.

The genes are TRBV24-1 and TRBJ1-2; possible D gene TRBD1, 6 bases. Germline V gives CDR1 KGHDR, CDR2 SFDVKD. V dropped 4 bases and J dropped 0 bases, with 17 bases sitting between them. The CDR3 spans 17 residues. The CDR3 nucleotides read TGTGCCACCAGTGACCCGGGACATCCCCAAGCTAACTATGGCTACACCTTC. This translates into CATSDPGHPQANYGYTF.

This clonotype was picked up a small number of times. The chain joins TRBV19 to TRBJ2-3; 12 positions match TRBD2. The CDR3 length is 15 residues. Germline V gene lookup returns CDR1 LNHDA and CDR2 SQIVND (reference sequence). V shed 3 bases and J 4 bases; nucleotides not matched to a gene: 2. This chain's CDR3 is CASSMGLAGADTQYF. The CDR3 bases are TGTGCCAGTAGTATGGGACTAGCGGGCGCAGATACGCAGTATTTT.

The V and J genes are TRBV9 and TRBJ2-3; D remains unclear. The V gene's germline CDR1 is SGDLS and CDR2 YYNGEE. The CDR3 runs 12 residues. With 1 base removed from V and 5 bases from J, the gap between germline ends came to 5 bases. CDR3 protein: CASSVLEDTQYF. The CDR3 DNA reads TGTGCCAGCAGCGTATTAGAAGATACGCAGTATTTT.

This clonotype was seen at least ten times. J is TRBJ2-3 and V is TRBV12-3 or TRBV12-4, with TRBD2 identical over 11 bases. The CDR3 extends over 16 amino acids. Unmatched junction bases numbered 7, after V lost 7 bases and J lost 1 base. For the CDR3, the DNA is TGTGCCAGCACCAAAGCACTAGCGGGGGGCACAGATACGCAGTATTTT. This translates into CASTKALAGGTDTQYF.

This clonotype came up a few times. The genes are TRBV5-5 and TRBJ2-2, with 10 bases identical to TRBD1. CDR1 and CDR2 from the germline V gene are SGHKS and YYEKEE (reference sequence). CDR3 length equals 14 residues. V trimming: 4 bases; J trimming: 6 bases; junction bases outside the gene matches: 3. In nucleotides, the CDR3 is TGTGCCAGCAGCCAGACAGGGGGCGCCGGGGAGCTGTTTTTT. Its protein is CASSQTGGAGELFF.

This clonotype was counted only a few times. The V gene is TRBV5-1, the J gene TRBJ2-3; D may match TRBD1 or TRBD2 (6 bases each). The CDR3 length is 14 residues. The V end lost 4 bases, the J end lost 4 bases, and 13 bases lay between the germline ends. Germline CDR1 is SGHRS and CDR2 is YFSETQ. The CDR3 protein is CASSEGGVADTQYF. CDR3 DNA: TGCGCCAGCAGCGAGGGGGGAGTGGCAGATACGCAGTATTTT.

This clonotype came up a few times. The V and J genes are TRBV15 and TRBJ2-5, with 8 nucleotides matching TRBD2. The CDR3 sequence is 15 residues long. The trim removed 5 bases at V and 5 bases at J, leaving 10 bases unmatched. From germline, CDR1 is LNHNV and CDR2 YYDKDF (reference sequence). The CDR3 nucleotides read TGTGCCACCAGCCAGACAACGGGGGGGCTGGAGACCCAGTACTTC. Amino acid sequence: CATSQTTGGLETQYF.

A few counts support this clonotype. J is TRBJ2-3 and V is TRBV12-3 or TRBV12-4, with a possible D match to TRBD2 (6 bases). Trimming pared 5 bases from V and 4 bases from J, leaving 10 bases between. The CDR3 sequence is 13 residues long. DNA for the CDR3: TGTGCCAGCAGTCCTCGCGGGGCAGATACGCAGTATTTT. Its translation is CASSPRGADTQYF.

This clonotype was observed a handful of times. V is TRBV5-1 and J is TRBJ2-2; 10 bases fit TRBD2. The V gene end was trimmed by 7 bases and the J gene end by 5 bases; junction bases not matched to a gene: 5. The CDR3 is 14 residues long. The germline V gene encodes CDR1 SGHRS and CDR2 YFSETQ. The CDR3 DNA reads TGCGCCAGCTCTAGCGGGAGAGGAACCGGGGAGCTGTTTTTT. Its translation: CASSSGRGTGELFF.

This clonotype was recorded a few times. For the CDR3, the DNA is TGTGCCAGTAGTATAGATCGGACAGGTAACACCGGGGAGCTGTTTTTT. Amino acids: CASSIDRTGNTGELFF. The V call is TRBV19, the J call TRBJ2-2; 7 bases agree with TRBD1. Germline trimming cut 0 bases from V and 2 bases from J; bases unmatched to any gene: 3. Looked up from germline, CDR1 is LNHDA and CDR2 is SQIVND (reference sequence). The CDR3 sequence is 16 residues long.

The chain employs TRBV9 and TRBJ1-6; D ambiguous. Trimming stripped 3 bases from V and 0 bases from J, with 10 bases between. Per the germline V gene, CDR1 is SGDLS and CDR2 is YYNGEE. The CDR3 has 16 amino acids. CDR3 nucleotides: TGTGCCAGCAGCGGAGAAGGGAGCTCCTATAATTCACCCCTCCACTTT. It codes for CASSGEGSSYNSPLHF.

In this sample, this clonotype turned up a few times. The chain is built from TRBV10-3 and TRBJ2-7; D is uncertain. The CDR3 covers 15 residues. The V and J ends lost 2 bases and 3 bases respectively, with 14 bases between them. Germline V CDR1 and CDR2: ENHRY, SYGVKD. The CDR3 DNA sequence: TGTGCCATCAGTGAGAAGGGTACCTTGGACTACGAGCAGTACTTC. It translates to CAISEKGTLDYEQYF.

The chain recombines TRBV20-1 with TRBJ2-7, with 12 bases identical to TRBD2. The CDR3 consists of 14 residues. Germline loops: CDR1 DFQATT, CDR2 SNEGSKA (reference sequence). Losses at the gene ends were 1 base for V and 2 bases for J; bases not matched to a gene: 0. For the CDR3, the DNA is TGCAGTGCTAGAGCTAGCGGGGGGGCCTACGAGCAGTACTTC. Residues: CSARASGGAYEQYF.

The rearrangement links TRBV10-2 to TRBJ2-1; 7 nucleotides match TRBD2. V trimming: 5 bases; J trimming: 7 bases; junction bases outside the gene matches: 11. Germline V lookup: CDR1 WSHSY, CDR2 SAAADI. This CDR3 has 15 residues. The CDR3 spells CASSRAGDPTNEQFF. DNA for the CDR3: TGCGCCAGCAGTAGGGCGGGAGACCCTACGAATGAGCAGTTCTTC.